A selection of T cell receptor beta chains follows, all from one sample in a study of blood T cell repertoires in COVID-19. Some clones are missing from TCRdb's copy, which holds only in-frame ones; the method was immunoSEQ multiplex PCR. The sample yields more than 110,000 clones, approximately 85% seen once. The sequenced sample consisted of peripheral blood. Receptors originate from a man aged 45-60 years with acute or convalescent COVID-19. Each CDR3 is given with its conserved first and last residue. A D gene is named only where the DNA matches it firmly. Clone size is shown for a subset of rows, as once, few, many or a class of expanded clone.

clone_size,j_call,v_call,d_call,cdr3_nt,cdr3_aa
few,TRBJ2-7,TRBV27,.,TGTGCCAGCAGTCCGCGGTTGGGTTCTCCTGAGCAGTACTTC,CASSPRLGSPEQYF
once,TRBJ2-5,TRBV15,TRBD2,TGTGCCACCAGCAGAGCTAGCGGCCGACAAGAGACCCAGTACTTC,CATSRASGRQETQYF
once,TRBJ1-2,TRBV5-1,.,TGCGCCAGCAGCTTGGAACTTGGAGCTAACTATGGCTACACCTTC,CASSLELGANYGYTF
.,TRBJ2-7,TRBV6-5,TRBD2,TGTGCCAGCCTAGGAGGGACTAGCGGATACAGTACGTACTTC,CASLGGTSGYSTYF
.,TRBJ2-1,TRBV11-3,.,TGTGCCAGCAGCCCACGATCAGGGGGGTTCCGGTACAATGAGCAGTTCTTC,CASSPRSGGFRYNEQFF
few,TRBJ1-2,TRBV4-1,.,TGCGCCAGCAGCCAAAATTGGGGCAGAGACTATGGCTACACCTTC,CASSQNWGRDYGYTF
.,TRBJ2-7,TRBV6-4,TRBD2,TGTGCCAGCAGTGACTCTATCGGGGGGATCTACGAGCAGTACTTC,CASSDSIGGIYEQYF
.,TRBJ2-1,TRBV18,.,TGTGCCAGCTCACCACCGAACGGGAATGGCTACAATGAGCAGTTCTTC,CASSPPNGNGYNEQFF
.,TRBJ2-3,TRBV7-9,TRBD1,TGTGCCAGCAGCTCCTGGACAGGGGGTTGGTCAGATACGCAGTATTTT,CASSSWTGGWSDTQYF
.,TRBJ1-5,TRBV30,.,TGTGCCTGGAGTGATGCCTACAATCAGCCCCAGCATTTT,CAWSDAYNQPQHF
.,TRBJ1-2,TRBV4-1,TRBD1,TGCGCCAGCAGCCAAGGACAGGGAATTAACTATGGCTACACCTTC,CASSQGQGINYGYTF
.,TRBJ1-6,TRBV3-1/TRBV3-2,.,TGTGCCAGCAGCCAAGAGCCGGGGGGTTCACCCCTCCACTTT,CASSQEPGGSPLHF
few,TRBJ1-2,TRBV5-6,TRBD1,TGTGCCAGCAGCTTCGGCGGGGACAGGATCTATGGCTACACCTTC,CASSFGGDRIYGYTF
.,TRBJ1-1,TRBV18,TRBD1,TGTGCCAGCTCACCATTGCGGACAGGGGGAACTGAAGCTTTCTTT,CASSPLRTGGTEAFF
.,TRBJ2-2,TRBV5-4,.,TGTGCCAGCAGCTTGGGATCACGGGGTTCGATAACCGGGGAGCTGTTTTTT,CASSLGSRGSITGELFF
.,TRBJ1-1,TRBV5-4,.,TGTGCCAGCAGCCCCGGTGGTGACAGTATGAACACTGAAGCTTTCTTT,CASSPGGDSMNTEAFF
.,TRBJ2-5,TRBV12-3/TRBV12-4,.,TGTGCCAGCAGTTTCGGGGGAGAGACCCAGTACTTC,CASSFGGETQYF
.,TRBJ2-7,TRBV19,TRBD1,TGTGCCAGTAGGCCAACGGGACAGGACTACTACGAGCAGTACTTC,CASRPTGQDYYEQYF
.,TRBJ1-2,TRBV14,.,TGTGCCAGCAGCCAAGGGGACTCCCTCTACACCTTC,CASSQGDSLYTF
once,TRBJ1-1,TRBV7-9,.,TGTGCCAGCAGCCATCGGCGGGGGGCCCCTGAAGCTTTCTTT,CASSHRRGAPEAFF
.,TRBJ1-5,TRBV5-6,TRBD1,TGTGCCAGCAGCACCCGGACAGGGAATAATCAGCCCCAGCATTTT,CASSTRTGNNQPQHF
once,TRBJ2-7,TRBV11-1,TRBD1,TGTGCCAGCAGCTTAGGGACAGGGGAGTTCGAGCAGTACTTC,CASSLGTGEFEQYF
.,TRBJ2-5,TRBV11-2,.,TGTGCCAGCAGCCCGTCCCAGCGGGACCAAGAGACCCAGTACTTC,CASSPSQRDQETQYF
.,TRBJ2-1,TRBV28,.,TGTGCCAGCAGTTCGGCAGGGACCTACAATGAGCAGTTCTTC,CASSSAGTYNEQFF
.,TRBJ2-7,TRBV3-1/TRBV3-2,TRBD2,TGTGCCAGCAGCCAAGGACTTGGGAGTAGCGGGTTGGTCGAGCAGTACTTC,CASSQGLGSSGLVEQYF
.,TRBJ2-4,TRBV7-8,.,TGTGCCAGCAGCTTAGATGGGGCCCCGGGAGCCATTCAGTACTTC,CASSLDGAPGAIQYF
.,TRBJ2-7,TRBV27,TRBD1,TGTGCCAGCAGTTTAGGGACAGAGACCTACGAGCAGTACTTC,CASSLGTETYEQYF
few,TRBJ1-2,TRBV6-5,TRBD1,TGTGCCAGCAGACTCCAGGGACAGGGGTATGGCTACACCTTC,CASRLQGQGYGYTF
.,TRBJ2-3,TRBV7-2,.,TGTGCCAGCAGCTTAGTAGGAGTTACCACAGATACGCAGTATTTT,CASSLVGVTTDTQYF
.,TRBJ2-1,TRBV5-4,TRBD2,TGTGCCAGCAGACTTTTTGGGGGGGACAATGAGCAGTTCTTC,CASRLFGGDNEQFF
.,TRBJ1-5,TRBV7-8,.,TGTGCCAGCAGCTTAGCGCGCCCACAGGGCTACCAATATAGCAATCAGCCCCAGCATTTT,CASSLARPQGYQYSNQPQHF
.,TRBJ1-3,TRBV4-1,.,TGCGCCAGCAGCCAAGATGCGGTTTCGGGAAACACCATATATTTT,CASSQDAVSGNTIYF
.,TRBJ2-3,TRBV6-1,.,TGTGCCAGCAGTGAAGCTCCAGTCGGCACAGATACGCAGTATTTT,CASSEAPVGTDTQYF
.,TRBJ1-5,TRBV2,.,TGTGCCAGCACCGGAGGTGTGGGAGATCAGCCCCAGCATTTT,CASTGGVGDQPQHF
.,TRBJ2-3,TRBV7-3,TRBD2,TGTGCCAGCAGCCCGGGACTAGCGATCGATACGCAGTATTTT,CASSPGLAIDTQYF
.,TRBJ1-1,TRBV12-5,.,TGTGCTAGTGGTTTGCACACGAACACTGAAGCTTTCTTT,CASGLHTNTEAFF
.,TRBJ1-2,TRBV27,.,TGTGCCAGCAGTTTTGGGGCCTACTATGGCTACACCTTC,CASSFGAYYGYTF
few,TRBJ1-1,TRBV7-2,.,TGTGCCAGCAGCTTAGGATCGGAGTACACTGAAGCTTTCTTT,CASSLGSEYTEAFF
.,TRBJ2-3,TRBV6-1,TRBD1,TGTGCCAGCAGTGAAGCACGGGGACAGGGGAGCACAGATACGCAGTATTTT,CASSEARGQGSTDTQYF
.,TRBJ2-3,TRBV19,.,TGTGCCAGTAATGGCCTTGGGGCCTATGTTGGGGGGGCAGGGGATACGCAGTATTTT,CASNGLGAYVGGAGDTQYF
.,TRBJ2-7,TRBV15,TRBD1,TGTGCCACCAGCGGCCGGGACAGTCCCCGCCGTACGTACTTC,CATSGRDSPRRTYF
.,TRBJ2-5,TRBV10-3,TRBD2,TGTGCCATCAGTGAGTCACGGACTAGCGGGAGATCAGAGACCCAGTACTTC,CAISESRTSGRSETQYF
.,TRBJ1-2,TRBV3-1/TRBV3-2,.,TGTGCCAGCAGCCAAGGAGGTTGGAACTATGGCTACACCTTC,CASSQGGWNYGYTF
once,TRBJ2-3,TRBV7-9,.,TGTGCCAGCAGCCCCGCGGTTGGCGCAGATACGCAGTATTTT,CASSPAVGADTQYF
.,TRBJ2-1,TRBV5-1,.,TGCGCCAGCCTTCCCGCCCCGGGGAATGAGCAGTTCTTC,CASLPAPGNEQFF
.,TRBJ2-5,TRBV5-4,.,TGTGCCAGCAGCTTGGAATCCCCAAGGGAGACCAAGTACTTC,CASSLESPRETKYF
.,TRBJ2-1,TRBV7-2,TRBD2,TGTGCCAGCAGCCCCCGGGGTAGCGGGGACTCCTACAATGAGCAGTTCTTC,CASSPRGSGDSYNEQFF
once,TRBJ2-7,TRBV10-2,TRBD2,TGCGCCAGCAGACCGGGACTATTCGACGAGCAGTACTTC,CASRPGLFDEQYF
.,TRBJ2-7,TRBV27,TRBD2,TGTGCCAGCAGAGGACTAGCGGGAGGGCACGAGCAGTACTTC,CASRGLAGGHEQYF
.,TRBJ2-7,TRBV28,TRBD2,TGTGCCAGCAGTTTGTTGCGGGAGCTTTACGAGCAGTACTTC,CASSLLRELYEQYF
.,TRBJ1-1,TRBV5-6,TRBD1,TGTGCCAGCAGAGATAGCGGGACAGGGGTGACTGAAGCTTTCTTT,CASRDSGTGVTEAFF
.,TRBJ1-6,TRBV6-6,TRBD1,TGTGCCAGCACCGCGGGACAGGGGGCTCGGGGGTCACCCCTCCACTTT,CASTAGQGARGSPLHF